This T cell receptor (beta chain) was identified in a study of cytomegalovirus exposure and HLA in healthy donors. The PCR was carried out with 60 Vbeta primers and 13 Jbeta primers. The method was immunoSEQ multiplex PCR; TCRdb's version includes in-frame clones alone and lacks a portion of them. This sample carries some 71,000 clones, 60% to 70% of them seen once, and the ten largest clones take about 7.6%. As concerns this clone: The antigen remains unidentified.

Whole-study results and caveats: A link between a missense DCLRE1C variant and TCR beta V- and J-gene trimming emerged from a later analysis. Cytomegalovirus status was reportedly diagnosed by the classifier with high sensitivity and specificity.

This clonotype originated in a man aged 40-50 years in good health and CMV-seropositive. The sample was PBMCs.

The CDR3 loop reads CASSPHNRDSTEAFF. The CDR3 DNA is TGTGCCAGCAGTCCACATAACAGGGATTCCACTGAAGCTTTCTTT. The chain couples TRBV6-5 to TRBJ1-1, with D possibly matching TRBD1 (6 bases). Germline CDR1 and CDR2: MNHEY and SVGAGI. V lost 5 bases to trimming and J lost 4 bases, with 17 bases between them. The CDR3 runs to 15 residues.